This entry concerns a single TCR beta chain. The data are from a study of blood T cell repertoires in COVID-19. Using immunoSEQ multiplex PCR, the repertoire was profiled, and TCRdb retains in-frame clones only, with some absent. The sample lists approximately 330,000 clones, 80% to 90% occurring once. This clonotype was sampled from a woman aged 40-49 years with acute COVID-19. Sequenced sample: PBMCs or T cells enriched from blood (not recorded which).

CDR3 in DNA: TGTGCCAGCCAGGGGGCGAGGTACAATGAGCAGTTCTTC. As protein: CASQGARYNEQFF. The chain links TRBV7-2 to TRBJ2-1, with TRBD1 identical over 8 bases. CDR3 size: 13 residues. Germline CDR1 SGHTA, CDR2 FQGNSA. Unmatched junction bases numbered 4, after V lost 8 bases and J lost 4 bases.